This T cell receptor beta chain was sequenced for a study of OX40 agonist ivuxolimab in advanced cancers. Looking at the study overall: People who had prior anti-PD-1, anti-PD-L1 or anti-CTLA-4 therapy could take part, and roughly 44% had some.

General study findings and limits: Those patients achieving a partial response at 0.1-3.0 mg/kg showed among the lowest clonal expansion. Antigen specificity of clonally expanded peripheral T cells was not established.

Patients who had autoimmune disease history or got systemic immunosuppression were left out. As for this clone: Its matching antigen is unknown.

The repertoire was sequenced with immunoSEQ multiplex PCR; TCRdb's copy has only in-frame clones and lacks some. In the table there are roughly 68,000 clones, approximately 90% of which are singletons. The V end lost 5 bases, the J end lost 1 base, and 6 bases lay between the germline ends. Germline values: CDR1 SGHNT, CDR2 YYREEE (reference sequence). This CDR3 region has 12 residues. The specimen was CD4+ or CD8+ T cells sorted from blood, collected in a trial of the OX40 agonist ivuxolimab. This clonotype was sampled from an adult with an advanced solid tumor such as melanoma, head and neck, liver or kidney cancer. This chain uses TRBV5-4 with TRBJ1-1, with D unclear. For the CDR3, the DNA is TGTGCCAGCAGTCCAAGGAACACTGAAGCTTTCTTT. Protein: CASSPRNTEAFF.